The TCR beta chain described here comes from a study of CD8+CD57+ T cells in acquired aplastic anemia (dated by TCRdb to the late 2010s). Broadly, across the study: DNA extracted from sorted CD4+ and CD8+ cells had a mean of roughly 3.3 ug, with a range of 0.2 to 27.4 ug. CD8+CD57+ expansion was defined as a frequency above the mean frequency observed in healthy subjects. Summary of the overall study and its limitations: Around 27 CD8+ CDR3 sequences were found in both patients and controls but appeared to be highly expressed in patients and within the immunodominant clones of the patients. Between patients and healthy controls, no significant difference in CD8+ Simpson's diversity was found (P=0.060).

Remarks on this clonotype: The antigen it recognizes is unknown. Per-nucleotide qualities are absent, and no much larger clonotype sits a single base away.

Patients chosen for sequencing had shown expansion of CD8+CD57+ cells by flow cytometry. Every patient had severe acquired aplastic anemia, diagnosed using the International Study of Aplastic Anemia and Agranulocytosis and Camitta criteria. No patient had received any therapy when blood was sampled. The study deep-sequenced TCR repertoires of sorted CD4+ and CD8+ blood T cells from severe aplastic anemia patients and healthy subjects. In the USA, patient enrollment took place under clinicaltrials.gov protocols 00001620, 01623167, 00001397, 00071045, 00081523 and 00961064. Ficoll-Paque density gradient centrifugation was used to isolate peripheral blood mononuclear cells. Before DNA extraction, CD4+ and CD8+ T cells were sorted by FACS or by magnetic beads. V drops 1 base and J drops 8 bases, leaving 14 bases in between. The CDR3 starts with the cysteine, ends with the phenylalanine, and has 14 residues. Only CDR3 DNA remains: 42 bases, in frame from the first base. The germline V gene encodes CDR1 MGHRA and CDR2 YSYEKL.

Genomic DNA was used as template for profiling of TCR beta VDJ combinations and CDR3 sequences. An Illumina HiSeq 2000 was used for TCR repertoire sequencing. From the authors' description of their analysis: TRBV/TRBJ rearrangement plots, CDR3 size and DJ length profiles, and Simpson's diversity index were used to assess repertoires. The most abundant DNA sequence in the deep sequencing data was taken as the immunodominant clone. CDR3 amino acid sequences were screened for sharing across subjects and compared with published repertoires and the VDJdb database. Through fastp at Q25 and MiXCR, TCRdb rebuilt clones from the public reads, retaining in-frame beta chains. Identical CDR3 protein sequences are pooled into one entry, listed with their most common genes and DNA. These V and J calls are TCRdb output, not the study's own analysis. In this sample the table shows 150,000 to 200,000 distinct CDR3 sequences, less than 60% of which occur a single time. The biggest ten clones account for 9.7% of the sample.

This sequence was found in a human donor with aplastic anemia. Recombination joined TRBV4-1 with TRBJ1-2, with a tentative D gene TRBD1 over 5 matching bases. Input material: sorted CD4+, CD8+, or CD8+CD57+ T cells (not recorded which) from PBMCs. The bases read TGCGCCAGCAGCCAAGTTCAGGGTAGTAGAGGCTACACCTTC. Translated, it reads CASSQVQGSRGYTF.